One sample yielded the 27 T cell receptor beta chains listed below, sequenced in a study of T cell repertoires in cytomegalovirus infection. TCRdb re-called the reads with MiXCR, one entry per CDR3 protein. The sample includes hundreds of thousands of distinct CDR3 sequences, about 33% seen only once; the top ten take roughly a sixth. No antigen is known for these receptors. This sample comprised cultured PBMCs, obtained from culture after CMV antigen stimulation. Every receptor here comes from a human donor in good health (CMV status not recorded). Some clones in this sample may be carry-over from other donors' samples.

This clonotype has just a few counts. This chain links TRBV6-1 with TRBJ2-7; D gene uncertain. V was clipped by 1 base and J by 2 bases, with 9 bases between them. CDR3 length: 14 residues. Germline lookup yields CDR1 MNHNS and CDR2 SASEGT. Here the CDR3 DNA reads TGTGCCAGCAGTGAAGTTGACGTTCCCTACGAGCAGTACGTC. This sequence encodes CASSEVDVPYEQYV.

Ten or more counts support this clonotype. V usage is TRBV12-3 or TRBV12-4 and J usage is TRBJ2-3; tentatively, D is TRBD2 (5 bases). Between the trimmed V and J ends, which lost 6 bases and 3 bases, there was a span of 13 bases. The CDR3 has 14 amino acids. This CDR3 is CASSPRTGTDTQYF. The CDR3 region has the DNA TGTGCCAGCAGCCCCCGGACGGGAACAGATACGCAGTATTTT.

The chain is built from TRBV15 and TRBJ1-1; D perhaps matches TRBD1 (5 bases). This CDR3 region has 14 residues. The V gene's germline CDR1 is LNHNV and CDR2 YYDKDF (reference sequence). V gave up 0 bases and J gave up 5 bases, with 10 bases separating them. CDR3 nucleotides: TGTGCCACCAGCAGAGATCCGGGACTGACTGAAGCTTTCTTT. Protein product: CATSRDPGLTEAFF.

This clonotype occurred a few times. Here the CDR3 reads CASSQPGLIGTGELFF. DNA of the CDR3: TGCGCCAGCAGTCAACCCGGACTCATCGGAACCGGGGAGCTGTTTTTT. The rearrangement joins TRBV23-1 to TRBJ2-2, with a weak D call TRBD2 (5 bases). TRBV23-1 is known as an ORF, though its function is uncertain. V lost 2 bases, J lost 5 bases, and 15 bases lay in between. This CDR3 spans 16 amino acids.

This clonotype was seen a handful of times. The CDR3 coding sequence is TGTGCCAGCAGCCAAGATGAGGGAGGGCCCCCTTACAATGAGCAGTTCTTC. Amino acid sequence: CASSQDEGGPPYNEQFF. V is TRBV4-2 and J is TRBJ2-1, with 7 bases that match TRBD2. The CDR3 contains 17 residues. J was trimmed by 4 bases and V by 0 bases; bases with no gene match: 9. Germline CDR1 reads LGHNA; CDR2 reads YNFKEQ.

This clonotype occurred a few times. The gene calls are TRBV7-4 and TRBJ2-7; 8 bases agree with TRBD2. Looked up from germline, CDR1 is SGHVT and CDR2 is SQSDAQ. CDR3 length equals 16 residues. The junction had 11 bases not matched to a gene; V was cut back by 3 bases and J by 4 bases. CDR3 protein: CASSFSPGGPRYEQYV. The CDR3 DNA is TGTGCCAGCAGCTTTTCCCCGGGGGGGCCCCGATACGAGCAGTACGTC.

In this sample, this clonotype turned up a few times. The chain has TRBV7-8 and TRBJ1-1, with a weak D call TRBD1 (6 bases). With 5 bases removed from V and 5 bases from J, the gap between germline ends came to 21 bases. The CDR3 has 16 amino acids. Germline CDR1 SGHVS, CDR2 FQNEAQ. The CDR3 sequence: CASSPALGRGGTEAFF. CDR3 nucleotides: TGTGCCAGCAGCCCAGCCCTTGGGCGAGGGGGGACTGAAGCTTTCTTT.

This clonotype was observed a handful of times. The V call is TRBV7-6, the J call TRBJ2-7, with D tentatively TRBD2 (6 bases). Germline assignment: CDR1 SGHVS and CDR2 FNYEAQ. The V end lost 5 bases, the J end lost 0 bases, and 11 bases lay between the germline ends. There are 14 residues in the CDR3. The CDR3 here is CASSPEDYSYEQYV. The CDR3, as DNA: TGTGCCAGCAGCCCAGAGGACTACTCCTACGAGCAGTACGTC.

This clonotype appeared a few times. This rearrangement joins TRBV12-3 or TRBV12-4 to TRBJ2-2, with 10 bases aligning to TRBD2. The ends lost 6 bases at V and 0 bases at J; junction bases unmatched: 4. This CDR3 comprises 16 residues. The CDR3 nucleotides are TGTGCCAGCAGGGCCGGACTAGCGGCGAACACCGGGGAGCTGTTTTTT. Amino acids: CASRAGLAANTGELFF.

This clonotype turned up a few times. The CDR3 DNA reads as TGCGCCAGCAGCCAACCCGGACTAGCGGGAGGTGAGCAGTTCTTC. Translated, it gives CASSQPGLAGGEQFF. This rearrangement joins TRBV4-1 to TRBJ2-1; 14 positions agree with TRBD2. This CDR3 spans 15 amino acids. CDR1 MGHRA and CDR2 YSYEKL come from the germline V gene. Trimming at V came to 2 bases and at J to 9 bases, leaving 3 bases not matched to a gene.

J is TRBJ1-2 and V is TRBV10-3; D uncertain. The CDR3 totals 12 residues. Trimming removed 10 bases from V and 8 bases from J, with 17 bases in between. Germline-derived CDR1 and CDR2 are ENHRY and SYGVKD. CDR3 sequence: CATLSRAGGYTF. The CDR3 DNA reads as TGTGCCACCCTTTCCCGGGCGGGCGGCTACACCTTC.

This clonotype was counted only a few times. CDR3 sequence (DNA): TGTGCCAGCAGTTACGAGGTTCTCTACAATGAGCAGTTCTTC. Translated, it gives CASSYEVLYNEQFF. V and J are TRBV6-2 or TRBV6-3 and TRBJ2-1; D gene unclear. The CDR3 spans 14 residues. Germline loops: CDR1 MNHEY, CDR2 SVGEGT. Trimming cost V 2 bases and J 3 bases, with 8 bases left between them.

The CDR3 is CASSHEPSGSYEQYF. The CDR3 bases are TGTGCCAGCAGCCACGAGCCGAGCGGGAGTTACGAGCAGTACTTC. The genes are TRBV28 and TRBJ2-7, with TRBD2 identical over 8 bases. J lost 4 bases, V lost 6 bases, and 11 bases had no gene match. Looked up from germline, CDR1 is MDHEN and CDR2 is SYDVKM. CDR3 length: 15 residues.

V gene TRBV12-3 or TRBV12-4 combines with J gene TRBJ1-5; D gene ambiguous. The germline V and J ends were trimmed by 3 bases and 3 bases, with 9 bases remaining between them. This CDR3 has 14 residues. The CDR3 spells CASSFRRDNQPQHF. The CDR3, as DNA: TGTGCCAGCAGTTTTAGGCGAGACAATCAGCCCCAGCATTTT.

The J gene is TRBJ1-6, the V gene TRBV11-2; the D is unclear. V lost 5 bases and J lost 5, with 13 bases in between. The germline V gene has CDR1 SGHAT and CDR2 FQNNGV. This CDR3 spans 15 amino acids. CDR3 region: CASSMNTEHNSPLHF. As DNA, the CDR3 is TGTGCCAGCAGCATGAACACTGAACATAATTCACCCCTCCACTTT. The full variable domain, rest sourced from reference TRBV11-2 and TRBJ1-6, is EAGVAQSPRYKIIEKRQSVAFWCNPISGHATLYWYQQILGQGPKLLIQFQNNGVVDDSQLPKDRFSAERLKGVDSTLKIQPAKLEDSAVYLCASSMNTEHNSPLHFGNGTRLTVT.

This clonotype was observed many times. The genes are TRBV7-8 and TRBJ2-5; tentatively, D is TRBD1 (5 bases). CDR1 SGHVS and CDR2 FQNEAQ come from the germline V gene. The CDR3 contains 13 residues. The germline V and J ends were trimmed by 8 bases and 5 bases, with 15 bases remaining between them. The CDR3 loop is CASVRDYGETQYF. The CDR3 DNA reads as TGTGCCAGCGTCAGGGATTATGGGGAGACCCAGTACTTC.

The chain employs TRBV19 and TRBJ1-1; TRBD1 is a possible D gene (5 bases). V lost 7 bases and J 0 bases, leaving 15 bases between the germline ends. This CDR3 has 15 amino acids. Germline values: CDR1 LNHDA, CDR2 SQIVND (reference sequence). The CDR3 bases are TGTGCCAGTATGGAGAGTCAAGGGGTGAACACTGAAGCTTTCTTT. Translating it yields CASMESQGVNTEAFF.

In this sample, this clonotype turned up a few times. The chain combines TRBV7-9 with TRBJ2-7; 9 nucleotides match TRBD1. The trim removed 3 bases at V and 6 bases at J, leaving 6 bases unmatched. This CDR3 is 14 amino acids long. Germline CDR1 SEHNR, CDR2 FQNEAQ (reference sequence). The CDR3 spells CASSLGQGDSEQYF. The DNA for the CDR3 is TGTGCCAGCAGCTTGGGACAGGGAGATTCCGAGCAGTACTTC. The full variable domain, with the rest looked up from reference TRBV7-9 and TRBJ2-7, is DTGVSQNPRHKITKRGQNVTFRCDPISEHNRLYWYRQTLGQGPEFLTYFQNEAQLEKSRLLSDRFSAERPKGSFSTLEIQRTEQGDSAMYLCASSLGQGDSEQYFGPGTRLTVT.

This clonotype was observed a few times. The chain uses TRBV7-2 and TRBJ2-1; 10 nucleotides match TRBD2. Germline lookup yields CDR1 SGHTA and CDR2 FQGNSA. The CDR3 runs 17 residues. The V gene end was trimmed by 3 bases and the J gene end by 3 bases; junction bases not matched to a gene: 8. The CDR3 nucleotides are TGTGCCAGCAGCTTGAGTTTAGCGGGAGGACGCTACAATGAGCAGTTCTTC. It encodes CASSLSLAGGRYNEQFF.

This clonotype has just a few counts. The J gene is TRBJ2-2, the V gene TRBV4-2; 8 bases map to TRBD2. Per germline, CDR1 LGHNA and CDR2 YNFKEQ. The V and J ends lost 3 bases and 0 bases, in that order; junction bases with no gene match: 3. The CDR3 has 16 amino acids. The CDR3 is CASSHIAGTNTGELFF. The CDR3 DNA is TGTGCCAGCAGCCATATAGCGGGAACGAACACCGGGGAGCTGTTTTTT.

The chain combines TRBV27 with TRBJ1-6; possible D gene TRBD1, 5 bases. The germline V gene has CDR1 MNHEY and CDR2 SMNVEV (reference sequence). The CDR3 loop spans 16 amino acids. V was cut by 0 bases and J by 7 bases, with 13 bases left in between. The CDR3 is CASSLSRPGKNSPLHF. In nucleotides, the CDR3 is TGTGCCAGCAGTTTATCGCGGCCAGGGAAGAATTCACCCCTCCACTTT.

This clonotype has a handful of counts. V usage is TRBV29-1 and J usage is TRBJ2-1; D possibly corresponds to TRBD2 (6 bases). V was pared by 1 base and J by 7 bases, with 11 bases between. Germline V gene data show CDR1 as SQVTM and CDR2 as ANQGSEA. CDR3 length: 13 residues. CDR3: CSVEGGVVNEQFF. CDR3 DNA: TGCAGCGTTGAAGGGGGGGTAGTTAATGAGCAGTTCTTC.

This clonotype has just a few counts. The V gene is TRBV7-2, the J gene TRBJ1-2; weak D call: TRBD1 (6 bases). Germline lookup yields CDR1 SGHTA and CDR2 FQGNSA. Trimming cost V 5 bases and J 4 bases, with 11 bases left between them. This CDR3 has 13 amino acids. CDR3 sequence (DNA): TGTGCCAGCAGCCGGACAGCTAGCTATGGCTACACCTTC. Its protein is CASSRTASYGYTF.

The genes are TRBV12-3 or TRBV12-4 and TRBJ2-3, with a weak D call TRBD2 (5 bases). CDR3 length: 14 residues. The V and J ends lost 3 bases and 1 base respectively, with 8 bases between them. CDR3 sequence reads: CASSFVGGTDTQYF. CDR3 sequence (DNA): TGTGCCAGCAGTTTCGTGGGAGGCACAGATACGCAGTATTTT.

This chain links TRBV6-5 with TRBJ1-5; D remains unclear. V gave up 6 bases and J gave up 2 bases, with 8 bases separating them. The CDR3 sequence is 13 residues long. Germline CDR1 and CDR2: MNHEY and SVGAGI. The DNA for the CDR3 is TGTGCCAGCAGCCAGATGGGCAATCAGCCCCAGCATTTT. Amino acid sequence: CASSQMGNQPQHF.

This clonotype was seen a few times. The chain carries TRBV6-6 and TRBJ1-1; tentative D call: TRBD1 (5 bases). This CDR3 spans 13 amino acids. The V and J ends lost 6 bases and 0 bases respectively, with 8 bases between them. The germline V gene encodes CDR1 MNHNY and CDR2 SVGAGI (reference sequence). The CDR3 nucleotides read TGTGCCAGCAGAGGACACCTGAACACTGAAGCTTTCTTT. This encodes CASRGHLNTEAFF.

The chain employs TRBV11-2 and TRBJ1-1, with D possibly being TRBD1 (6 bases). CDR1 and CDR2 (germline): SGHAT, FQNNGV. Trimming removed 2 bases from V and 8 bases from J, with 15 bases in between. The CDR3 is 14 amino acids. Here the CDR3 DNA reads TGTGCCAGCAGCTTATTGCGACAGGTCGTCGAAGCTTTCTTT. This encodes CASSLLRQVVEAFF.